The present T cell receptor (beta chain) was sequenced within a study of breast tumors, draining lymph nodes, adjacent tissues. This clonotype was observed at least ten times. The antigen is unknown. V was clipped by 3 bases and J by 1 base, with 0 bases between them. Germline-derived CDR1 and CDR2 are KGHDR and SFDVKD. The CDR3 spans 12 residues. Broader study findings: Compared with basal-like, luminal-like tumors shared significantly more repertoire with nontumor tissue. The lymph node origin of tumor T cells was framed as consistent with a hypothesis, not demonstrated. Tumors had less TCR diversity than lymph nodes, more than nontumor tissue.

TCRdb fed the multiplex PCR reads into MiXCR, producing one record per CDR3 protein. The table shows about 140,000 distinct CDR3 sequences, with 32% occurring only once. The lymph nodes were axillary draining lymph nodes from breast cancer patients. The chain has TRBV24-1 and TRBJ1-5; D gene uncertain. Sequenced material: axillary lymph node tissue. The clonotype was recovered from a female donor with breast cancer. Some clones in this sample may be carry-over from other donors' samples. The CDR3 sequence: CATSDSNQPQHF. The CDR3 DNA follows: TGTGCCACCAGTGATAGCAATCAGCCCCAGCATTTT.